The 32 T cell receptor beta chains given below trace back to one sample, sequenced in a study of blood T cells in healthy people across ages. Next came a second PCR, run for about 6 to 12 cycles, which used a sample-barcoded 5' primer along with a J-beta primer mix. TCRdb reanalysed the 5' RACE reads using MiXCR and keeps one entry per CDR3 protein. This table has approximately 1.5 million distinct CDR3 sequences, 30% to 40% appearing once. Input material: blood. The receptors were sampled from a woman aged 25 to 39 in good health.

This clonotype occurred a few times. The rearrangement joins TRBV9 to TRBJ2-1, with 13 bases aligning to TRBD2. V lost 3 bases and J lost 8; bases outside the gene matches: 5. The CDR3 runs 15 residues. The V gene's germline CDR1 is SGDLS and CDR2 YYNGEE. CDR3: CASSGEGTSGDEQFF. The DNA of the CDR3 is TGTGCCAGCAGCGGAGAGGGGACTAGCGGGGATGAGCAGTTCTTC.

The chain employs TRBV6-5 and TRBJ2-2, with D uncertain. Germline CDR1 is MNHEY and CDR2 is SVGAGI. The CDR3 extends over 12 amino acids. V was cut by 8 bases and J by 6 bases, with 10 bases left in between. CDR3 amino acids: CASSSSPGELFF. The CDR3 coding sequence is TGTGCCAGCTCTAGTTCCCCCGGGGAGCTGTTTTTT.

This rearrangement joins TRBV7-3 to TRBJ2-7; the D gene is possibly TRBD2 (5 bases). V dropped 4 bases and J dropped 6 bases, with 13 bases sitting between them. Germline CDR1 and CDR2: SGHTA and FQGTGA. The CDR3 has 13 residues. The CDR3 sequence is CASSSAGRGEQYF. The CDR3 DNA follows: TGTGCCAGCAGCTCGGCAGGCCGGGGCGAGCAGTACTTC.

There are a few counts of this clonotype. The gene calls are TRBV4-2 and TRBJ2-7, with a weak D call TRBD2 (7 bases). The germline V and J ends were trimmed by 4 bases and 2 bases, with 18 bases remaining between them. CDR1 and CDR2 from the germline V gene are LGHNA and YNFKEQ. The CDR3 covers 16 residues. Here the CDR3 reads CASSLTPGGLAYEQYF. CDR3 DNA sequence: TGTGCCAGCAGCCTAACCCCCGGGGGGCTCGCCTACGAGCAGTACTTC.

This rearrangement joins TRBV6-1 to TRBJ2-3; 8 nucleotides agree with TRBD1. The V and J ends lost 8 bases and 1 base, in that order; junction bases with no gene match: 5. Germline-derived CDR1 and CDR2 are MNHNS and SASEGT. The CDR3 sequence is 14 residues long. CDR3: CASFHRGGTDTQYF. The CDR3 DNA reads as TGTGCCAGCTTCCACAGGGGGGGCACAGATACGCAGTATTTT.

A few counts support this clonotype. The chain couples TRBV13 to TRBJ2-3, with TRBD2 matching 13 bases. Germline V CDR1 and CDR2: PRHDT, FYEKMQ (reference sequence). This CDR3 region has 17 residues. V trimming: 4 bases; J trimming: 1 base; junction bases outside the gene matches: 5. CDR3 bases: TGTGCCAGCAGCTCACTAGCGGGGGGGCCCGGCACAGATACGCAGTATTTT. Translating gives CASSSLAGGPGTDTQYF.

This clonotype has a handful of counts. V and J are TRBV7-2 and TRBJ2-7; D is ambiguous. Germline V CDR1 and CDR2: SGHTA, FQGNSA. V lost 5 bases to trimming and J lost 3 bases, with 14 bases between them. The CDR3 is made up of 14 amino acids. The CDR3 region has the DNA TGTGCCAGCAGCCCCATCTCGACTGTCTACGAGCAGTACTTC. It translates to CASSPISTVYEQYF. Drawing the rest from reference TRBV7-2 and TRBJ2-7, the complete variable domain is GAGVSQSPSNKVTEKGKDVELRCDPISGHTALYWYRQSLGQGLEFLIYFQGNSAPDKSGLPSDRFSAERTGGSVSTLTIQRTQQEDSAVYLCASSPISTVYEQYFGPGTRLTVT.

A remark on this clonotype: A much larger clonotype is one base distant, so this may be a read error. The rearrangement joins TRBV29-1 to TRBJ2-3; D might be TRBD1 (6 bases). Germline V gene sequence: CDR1 SQVTM, CDR2 ANQGSEA. V lost 3 bases, J lost 7 bases, and 14 bases lay in between. CDR3 length equals 13 residues. The CDR3 DNA follows: TGCAGCGTTGAGTCAGGGGCAGGGCATACGCAGTATTTT. This encodes CSVESGAGHTQYF.

CDR3 DNA: TGCAGTGCACTCAACGGCGGAAGGGTAACAGATACGCAGTATTTT. This codes for CSALNGGRVTDTQYF. The rearrangement joins TRBV20-1 to TRBJ2-3; the D is unclear. Trimming left V 6 bases short and J 3 bases short, with 19 bases between. The germline CDR1 and CDR2 sequences are DFQATT and SNEGSKA (reference sequence). The CDR3 loop spans 15 amino acids.

This clonotype was seen repeatedly, ten times or more. J is TRBJ2-7 and V is TRBV27; TRBD1 aligns across 8 bases. Germline assignment: CDR1 MNHEY and CDR2 SMNVEV (reference sequence). V trimming: 2 bases; J trimming: 4 bases; junction bases outside the gene matches: 7. The CDR3 consists of 15 residues. This chain's CDR3 is CASSLRAGGLYEQYF. CDR3 sequence (DNA): TGTGCCAGCAGTTTAAGGGCAGGGGGCCTGTACGAGCAGTACTTC.

There are a few counts of this clonotype. The chain joins TRBV29-1 to TRBJ1-4; no definite D call. CDR3 size: 12 residues. Germline lookup yields CDR1 SQVTM and CDR2 ANQGSEA. Trimming stripped 7 bases from V and 8 bases from J, with 14 bases between. DNA for the CDR3: TGCAGCGCCGCAGGCAATCGGGAAAAACTGTTTTTT. This translates into CSAAGNREKLFF. The full variable domain, completed using reference TRBV29-1 and TRBJ1-4, is SAVISQKPSRDICQRGTSLTIQCQVDSQVTMMFWYRQQPGQSLTLIATANQGSEATYESGFVIDKFPISRPNLTFSTLTVSNMSPEDSSIYLCSAAGNREKLFFGSGTQLSVL.

The chain employs TRBV2 and TRBJ1-5; D call uncertain. The CDR3 is 15 residues long. Germline CDR1 is SNHLY and CDR2 is FYNNEI. V dropped 2 bases and J dropped 7 bases, with 15 bases sitting between them. CDR3 sequence reads: CASSESKGPGQPQHF. DNA of the CDR3: TGTGCCAGCAGTGAATCCAAGGGTCCGGGCCAGCCCCAGCATTTT.

This clonotype was recorded a few times. This chain connects TRBV5-1 to TRBJ2-1; TRBD2 matches 10 bases. The CDR3 is made up of 16 amino acids. Germline V lookup: CDR1 SGHRS, CDR2 YFSETQ. The V segment lost 2 bases and the J segment 6 bases; nucleotides outside the gene matches: 8. CDR3 amino acids: CASSFLAGAPGNEQFF. The DNA of the CDR3 is TGCGCCAGCAGCTTTCTAGCGGGAGCCCCCGGCAATGAGCAGTTCTTC.

This clonotype showed up many times. The V gene is TRBV28, the J gene TRBJ1-1; no firm D call. The CDR3 spans 14 residues. CDR1 and CDR2 from the germline V gene are MDHEN and SYDVKM. Trimming took off 10 bases at V and 8 bases at J, with 23 bases between the two ends. In nucleotides, the CDR3 is TGTGCCACTACCCCCCCGGGGTTTTCTTTCGAAGCTTTCTTT. It encodes CATTPPGFSFEAFF. Full variable domain (remainder filled in from reference TRBV28 and TRBJ1-1): DVKVTQSSRYLVKRTGEKVFLECVQDMDHENMFWYRQDPGLGLRLIYFSYDVKMKEKGDIPEGYSVSREKKERFSLILESASTNQTSMYLCATTPPGFSFEAFFGQGTRLTVV.

As concerns this clonotype: A much more abundant neighbour one base away suggests this may be a read error. The chain carries TRBV10-3 and TRBJ2-7; 10 nucleotides match TRBD2. Germline CDR1 ENHRY, CDR2 SYGVKD. This CDR3 region has 15 residues. Written as DNA, the CDR3 is TGTGCCATCGGTGAGTCTAGCGGGAGTATCGACGAGCAGTACTTC. As protein: CAIGESSGSIDEQYF.

V is TRBV6-1 and J is TRBJ2-5; 11 bases fit TRBD2. Germline values: CDR1 MNHNS, CDR2 SASEGT. The CDR3 extends over 17 amino acids. V lost 5 bases to trimming and J lost 4 bases; unmatched junction nucleotides: 12. This CDR3 is CASSPRLAGPYTETQYF. Written as DNA, the CDR3 is TGTGCCAGCAGTCCCCGACTAGCGGGACCATATACAGAGACCCAGTACTTC.

This clonotype has more than one count but fewer than ten. The chain carries TRBV21-1 and TRBJ1-5; the D call TRBD1 from the table was never checked on the DNA. TRBV21-1 is labeled a pseudogene. The CDR3 extends over 16 amino acids. CDR3 region: CASSKVATGDNQPQHF. CDR3 DNA sequence: TGTGCCAGCAGCAAAGTTGCGACAGGAGACAATCAGCCCCAGCATTTT.

In this sample, this clonotype turned up a few times. This rearrangement joins TRBV29-1 to TRBJ2-5; D possibly corresponds to TRBD2 (6 bases). The CDR3 sequence is 13 residues long. Trimming cost V 3 bases and J 11 bases, with 19 bases left between them. The germline V gene has CDR1 SQVTM and CDR2 ANQGSEA. CDR3 in DNA: TGCAGCGTTGAGACGGGAGCGGTGAATGAGCAGTACTTC. Translated: CSVETGAVNEQYF.

Points on this clonotype: With a much larger clone just one base away, this may be a read error. This rearrangement joins TRBV4-1 to TRBJ2-1, with a possible D match to TRBD2 (6 bases). The CDR3 runs 16 residues. Germline assignment: CDR1 MGHRA and CDR2 YSYEKL. The CDR3 loop is CANSQVLASEYNEQFF. The CDR3 DNA sequence: TGCGCCAACAGCCAGGTCCTGGCTAGCGAGTACAATGAGCAGTTCTTC.

The V call is TRBV14, the J call TRBJ1-2, with TRBD1 matching 9 bases. Trimming removed 4 bases from V and 7 bases from J; junction bases left unmatched: 13. This CDR3 has 16 amino acids. Germline V gene lookup returns CDR1 SGHDN and CDR2 FVKESK. The CDR3 DNA is TGTGCCAGCAGCCGAGCCCCGGGACAGGGTGTCAGTGGCTACACCTTC. Residues: CASSRAPGQGVSGYTF.

This clonotype showed up many times. This chain connects TRBV12-3 or TRBV12-4 to TRBJ2-7, with 13 bases that match TRBD2. The CDR3 is 15 amino acids. The V and J ends lost 5 bases and 5 bases, in that order; junction bases with no gene match: 6. This CDR3 is CASSPEGLAGNEQYF. The DNA of the CDR3 is TGTGCCAGCAGTCCCGAGGGACTAGCGGGGAACGAGCAGTACTTC.

The chain employs TRBV27 and TRBJ1-5; maybe TRBD1 (6 bases). The germline V gene has CDR1 MNHEY and CDR2 SMNVEV (reference sequence). The CDR3 has 15 amino acids. V dropped 4 bases and J dropped 0 bases, with 10 bases sitting between them. The CDR3 coding sequence is TGTGCCAGCAGTTCGGACAGATATAGCAATCAGCCCCAGCATTTT. It is translated as CASSSDRYSNQPQHF.

This clonotype occurred a few times. The chain carries TRBV7-9 and TRBJ2-5; 14 bases line up with TRBD2. This CDR3 contains 17 residues. Losses at the gene ends were 2 bases for V and 6 bases for J; bases not matched to a gene: 8. Germline assignment: CDR1 SEHNR and CDR2 FQNEAQ (reference sequence). CDR3 in DNA: TGTGCCAGCAGCTTATCGGGACTAGCGGGAGCGGCGCAGACCCAGTACTTC. Translation: CASSLSGLAGAAQTQYF.

A few counts support this clonotype. The J gene is TRBJ2-5, the V gene TRBV15; 8 bases map to TRBD1. This CDR3 is built from 14 residues. V trimming: 3 bases; J trimming: 6 bases; junction bases outside the gene matches: 6. In germline, CDR1 is LNHNV, CDR2 YYDKDF (reference sequence). CDR3 DNA: TGTGCCACCAGCAGTACAGGGGGAATAAAGACCCAGTACTTC. Its protein product is CATSSTGGIKTQYF.

This clonotype has more than one count but fewer than ten. The rearrangement uses TRBV12-3 or TRBV12-4 and TRBJ1-2; D remains ambiguous. Deletions cut 8 bases from V and 8 bases from J, with 12 bases between. The CDR3 totals 11 residues. The CDR3 DNA sequence: TGTGCCAGCGGGAGGGCTGAGGGCTACACCTTC. Translation gives CASGRAEGYTF.

V is TRBV7-8 and J is TRBJ1-5, with 8 bases fitting TRBD1. The length of the CDR3 is 17 residues. V trimming: 5 bases; J trimming: 0 bases; junction bases outside the gene matches: 9. Per germline, CDR1 SGHVS and CDR2 FQNEAQ. The CDR3 loop is CASSDSTGVYSNQPQHF. CDR3 DNA: TGTGCCAGCAGCGACTCGACAGGGGTTTATAGCAATCAGCCCCAGCATTTT. Together with reference TRBV7-8 and TRBJ1-5, the CDR3 gives the full variable domain: GAGVSQSPRYKVAKRGQDVALRCDPISGHVSLFWYQQALGQGPEFLTYFQNEAQLDKSGLPSDRFFAERPEGSVSTLKIQRTQQEDSAVYLCASSDSTGVYSNQPQHFGDGTRLSIL.

This sequence joins TRBV20-1 and TRBJ1-4; D remains ambiguous. In germline, CDR1 is DFQATT, CDR2 SNEGSKA (reference sequence). This CDR3 spans 15 amino acids. The V end was cut by 1 base, the J end by 6 bases, with 15 bases between. CDR3 coding DNA: TGCAGTGCTAGAGGACCTGGACGGAAACATGAAAAACTGTTTTTT. This encodes CSARGPGRKHEKLFF.

The chain couples TRBV28 to TRBJ2-3; 9 bases are a match to TRBD2. V shed 1 base and J 4 bases; nucleotides not matched to a gene: 9. Germline CDR1 and CDR2: MDHEN and SYDVKM. The CDR3 is made up of 17 amino acids. The CDR3 is CASSLSVAGEIADTQYF. CDR3 sequence (DNA): TGTGCCAGCAGTTTATCGGTAGCGGGAGAGATCGCAGATACGCAGTATTTT.

This clonotype occurred a few times. The J gene is TRBJ1-2, the V gene TRBV6-1; 7 nucleotides align to TRBD1. CDR3 length equals 15 residues. Germline lookup yields CDR1 MNHNS and CDR2 SASEGT. V shed 7 bases, J shed 6 bases, and the junction held 14 bases outside the gene matches. CDR3 sequence: CASNRGTGVSDGYTF. CDR3 nucleotide sequence: TGTGCCAGCAATCGGGGAACAGGGGTTAGTGATGGCTACACCTTC.

Note on this clonotype: A much larger clone differs from this one at a single base, so this may be a read error. The rearrangement uses TRBV29-1 and TRBJ1-1; 11 nucleotides align to TRBD1. The CDR3 totals 12 residues. Germline CDR1 and CDR2: SQVTM and ANQGSEA. The V segment lost 8 bases and the J segment 4 bases; nucleotides outside the gene matches: 3. The CDR3 DNA follows: TGCAGCATCGGACAGGGGGCCACTGAAGCTTTCTTT. Protein product: CSIGQGATEAFF.

The V and J genes are TRBV10-2 and TRBJ2-7; 8 nucleotides align to TRBD1. The CDR3 has 16 residues. Trimming cost V 0 bases and J 2 bases; bases outside gene matches: 6. Germline CDR1 and CDR2: WSHSY and SAAADI. For the CDR3, the DNA is TGCGCCAGCAGTGAGTCGTCCGGACAGGGTGCCTACGAGCAGTACTTC. Amino acids: CASSESSGQGAYEQYF.

This clonotype was picked up many times. V gene TRBV3-1 combines with J gene TRBJ2-1, with 11 nucleotides matching TRBD2. The V gene's germline CDR1 is LGHDT and CDR2 YNNKEL (reference sequence). V was pared by 1 base and J by 0 bases, with 5 bases of the junction left unmatched. The CDR3 is made up of 18 amino acids. CDR3 sequence: CASSQGSSGGYSYNEQFF. As DNA, the CDR3 is TGTGCCAGCAGCCAAGGGTCTAGCGGGGGGTACTCCTACAATGAGCAGTTCTTC.